The 23 T cell receptor beta chains listed next were all sequenced from one sample in a study of blood T cells in healthy people across ages. It was with a sample-barcoded 5' primer and a J-beta primer mix that a second PCR of roughly 7 to 12 cycles was run. TCRdb reanalysed the 5' RACE reads using MiXCR and keeps one entry per CDR3 protein. The data show 720,000 or so distinct CDR3 sequences, with roughly 43% seen just once and 30% held by the top ten. Sequenced sample: blood. These receptors all stem from a man older than 75 in good health.

The CDR3 coding sequence is TGTGCCAGCAGCGTAGATAGGCGCCACGAGCAGTTCTTC. It codes for CASSVDRRHEQFF. The V and J genes are TRBV7-2 and TRBJ2-1; D gene ambiguous. The germline V gene has CDR1 SGHTA and CDR2 FQGNSA. This CDR3 comprises 13 residues. The ends were cut back, 5 bases at V and 10 bases at J, with 15 bases in the middle.

This rearrangement joins TRBV18 to TRBJ2-5, with a possible D match to TRBD1 (6 bases). CDR3 length equals 14 residues. V dropped 0 bases and J dropped 5 bases, with 10 bases sitting between them. The V gene's germline CDR1 is KGHSH and CDR2 LQKENI. The CDR3, as DNA: TGTGCCAGCTCACCACCGTGGGGGCCTGAGACCCAGTACTTC. Translation gives CASSPPWGPETQYF.

The chain joins TRBV7-2 to TRBJ2-7; 11 nucleotides match TRBD2. Germline assignment: CDR1 SGHTA and CDR2 FQGNSA. The J segment lost 7 bases and the V segment lost 5 bases, leaving 25 bases of the junction unmatched. The CDR3 contains 20 residues. CDR3 sequence (DNA): TGTGCCAGCAGCCTTAGTGGGACCTTCGGTACTAGCGGGAGAGGCAATGAGCAGTACTTC. It codes for CASSLSGTFGTSGRGNEQYF.

This clonotype occurred once. This chain joins TRBV7-2 and TRBJ2-7, with TRBD1 identical over 11 bases. Trimming cost V 5 bases and J 5 bases; bases outside gene matches: 8. Germline values: CDR1 SGHTA, CDR2 FQGNSA. This CDR3 contains 15 residues. CDR3 loop: CASSPLGTGGNEQYF. CDR3 sequence (DNA): TGTGCCAGCAGCCCCTTGGGGACAGGGGGTAACGAGCAGTACTTC.

This chain connects TRBV12-3 or TRBV12-4 to TRBJ2-1; 7 bases match TRBD2. This CDR3 has 15 amino acids. V gave up 3 bases and J gave up 3 bases; unmatched junction bases: 5. The CDR3 is CASSLVAGNYNEQFF. The CDR3 DNA is TGTGCCAGCAGTTTGGTAGCGGGCAACTACAATGAGCAGTTCTTC.

The chain uses TRBV6-6 and TRBJ2-7; the match to TRBD1 covers 7 bases. Germline V gene lookup returns CDR1 MNHNY and CDR2 SVGAGI (reference sequence). This CDR3 spans 13 amino acids. V shed 8 bases, J shed 1 base, and the junction held 5 bases outside the gene matches. The CDR3 sequence is CASGAGGSYEQYF. DNA for the CDR3: TGTGCCAGCGGGGCAGGGGGATCCTACGAGCAGTACTTC.

This clonotype was counted a few times. A much bigger clone sits one base away, suggesting this may be a read error. The chain links TRBV29-1 to TRBJ2-3, with 8 bases aligning to TRBD1. Germline V gene data show CDR1 as SQVTM and CDR2 as ANQGSEA. V dropped 4 bases and J dropped 3; count of bases not matched to a gene: 3. This CDR3 region has 13 residues. The CDR3 spells CSVGRDRTDTQYF. The CDR3 nucleotides are TGCAGCGTTGGTAGGGACAGGACAGATACGCAGTATTTT.

The chain has TRBV3-1 and TRBJ2-1, with 8 bases that match TRBD2. Trimming took 0 bases from V and 5 from J; bases not matched to a gene: 9. This CDR3 has 17 residues. Germline values: CDR1 LGHDT, CDR2 YNNKEL (reference sequence). The CDR3 DNA reads as TGTGCCAGCAGCCAAGAAAAGGGAGCGGGAGAACACAATGAGCAGTTCTTC. Its translation: CASSQEKGAGEHNEQFF.

This clonotype was picked up a small number of times. The rearrangement uses TRBV6-1 and TRBJ2-7; 8 nucleotides align to TRBD2. The CDR3 runs to 14 residues. The ends lost 7 bases at V and 6 bases at J; junction bases unmatched: 11. Germline V CDR1 and CDR2: MNHNS, SASEGT. This CDR3 reads CASIIRGGPFEQYF. CDR3 nucleotides: TGTGCCAGCATCATACGGGGGGGGCCGTTCGAGCAGTACTTC.

The rearrangement links TRBV7-9 to TRBJ1-4; D is possibly TRBD1 (5 bases). Trimming cost V 3 bases and J 6 bases, with 11 bases left between them. This CDR3 is built from 14 residues. CDR1 and CDR2 from the germline V gene are SEHNR and FQNEAQ (reference sequence). In DNA form, the CDR3 reads TGTGCCAGCAGCTTTACTGGGGACGATGAAAAACTGTTTTTT. Translating it yields CASSFTGDDEKLFF.

With respect to this clonotype: A single base separates this from a much larger clone, so it may be a read error. The rearrangement uses TRBV6-2 or TRBV6-3 and TRBJ2-5; 7 bases are a match to TRBD2. J was trimmed by 7 bases and V by 8 bases; bases with no gene match: 13. The CDR3 has 14 residues. From germline, CDR1 is MNHEY and CDR2 SVGEGT. The CDR3 region is CASARGSSTGTQYF. The CDR3 DNA follows: TGTGCCAGCGCCCGCGGGAGTAGCACAGGGACCCAGTACTTC.

Only a few counts were recorded for this clonotype. V gene TRBV4-3 combines with J gene TRBJ2-2, with D tentatively TRBD2 (6 bases). The CDR3 covers 15 residues. The V gene's germline CDR1 is LGHNA and CDR2 YSLEER. Deletions cut 6 bases from V and 5 bases from J, with 16 bases between. In nucleotides, the CDR3 is TGCGCCAGCAGGTTCCAGGGCGCGGGAACCGGGGAGCTGTTTTTT. It is translated as CASRFQGAGTGELFF.

This clonotype was detected ten times or more. V usage is TRBV28 and J usage is TRBJ2-2; tentatively, D is TRBD2 (6 bases). CDR1 and CDR2 (germline): MDHEN, SYDVKM. This CDR3 contains 16 residues. Between the trimmed V and J ends, which lost 2 bases and 0 bases, there was a span of 10 bases. For the CDR3, the DNA is TGTGCCAGCAGTTTAGACGGCGGGACGAACACCGGGGAGCTGTTTTTT. This sequence encodes CASSLDGGTNTGELFF.

Details on this clonotype: The junction differs from germline at one of its ends, possibly a read error. CDR3 sequence (DNA): TGTGCCGCCAGCAAACCCACAGGTGCCTCGGGCACAGATACGCAGTATTTT. This encodes CAASKPTGASGTDTQYF. J is TRBJ2-3 and V is TRBV15; tentatively, D is TRBD1 (5 bases). The length of the CDR3 is 17 residues. In germline, CDR1 is LNHNV, CDR2 YYDKDF (reference sequence).

The chain recombines TRBV20-1 with TRBJ2-1; D unclear. The CDR3 consists of 16 residues. Germline CDR1 is DFQATT and CDR2 is SNEGSKA (reference sequence). The V end lost 3 bases, the J end lost 1 base, and 16 bases lay between the germline ends. The CDR3 sequence: CSASGSQTLSYNEQFF. Here the CDR3 DNA reads TGCAGTGCTAGTGGGTCTCAAACCTTATCCTACAATGAGCAGTTCTTC.

The chain has TRBV20-1 and TRBJ2-1; D possibly corresponds to TRBD2 (6 bases). This CDR3 is built from 14 residues. V lost 0 bases and J 3 bases, leaving 9 bases between the germline ends. Germline V gene sequence: CDR1 DFQATT, CDR2 SNEGSKA (reference sequence). The DNA of the CDR3 is TGCAGTGCTAGAGATCCAGCGGGCTACAATGAGCAGTTCTTC. Its translation is CSARDPAGYNEQFF.

The gene calls are TRBV29-1 and TRBJ2-1; TRBD2 is a possible D gene (6 bases). From germline, CDR1 is SQVTM and CDR2 ANQGSEA. The CDR3 sequence is 14 residues long. V was clipped by 4 bases and J by 4 bases, with 14 bases between them. The CDR3 spells CSVGWEARYNEQFF. CDR3 nucleotide sequence: TGCAGCGTTGGGTGGGAGGCTAGGTACAATGAGCAGTTCTTC.

This clonotype was detected a few times. This chain joins TRBV5-6 and TRBJ2-6; D call uncertain. This CDR3 has 16 amino acids. V was pared by 4 bases and J by 0 bases, with 11 bases between. The germline gives CDR1 SGHDT, CDR2 YYEEEE. The CDR3 DNA reads as TGTGCCAGCAGCCTCTGGAGCTTCTCTGGGGCCAACGTCCTGACTTTC. Amino acid sequence: CASSLWSFSGANVLTF.

This clonotype was observed at least ten times. The CDR3 loop reads CASSYTAGLRLPYGYTF. CDR3 coding DNA: TGTGCCAGCAGTTACACAGCAGGCCTCCGACTCCCATATGGCTACACCTTC. The chain joins TRBV6-5 to TRBJ1-2; D remains unclear. This CDR3 spans 17 amino acids. Germline CDR1 is MNHEY and CDR2 is SVGAGI. V was pared by 2 bases and J by 5 bases, with 21 bases between.

This rearrangement joins TRBV7-9 to TRBJ2-7; D gene uncertain. Per germline, CDR1 SEHNR and CDR2 FQNEAQ (reference sequence). The CDR3 is 12 residues long. The germline V and J ends were trimmed by 5 bases and 6 bases, with 11 bases remaining between them. The CDR3 DNA reads TGTGCCAGCAGCGATATGACACCCGAGCAGTACTTC. This encodes CASSDMTPEQYF.

This clonotype was picked up a small number of times. The rearrangement joins TRBV20-1 to TRBJ2-1; maybe TRBD2 (6 bases). Trimming cost V 5 bases and J 0 bases, with 17 bases left between them. Germline V gene data show CDR1 as DFQATT and CDR2 as SNEGSKA (reference sequence). The CDR3 totals 16 residues. The CDR3: CSAPPLASSSYNEQFF. CDR3 DNA sequence: TGCAGTGCTCCTCCTCTAGCGTCGAGCTCCTACAATGAGCAGTTCTTC.

The chain combines TRBV20-1 with TRBJ2-5; possibly TRBD1 or TRBD2 for D (5 bases each). The J call is in doubt because the DNA end fits TRBJ2-7 better. Germline V lookup: CDR1 DFQATT, CDR2 SNEGSKA (reference sequence). This CDR3 comprises 15 residues. DNA for the CDR3: TGCAGTGCTAGACATCCGGGACCCCGGGATCTCGAGCAGTACTTC. Its translation is CSARHPGPRDLEQYF.

The chain recombines TRBV6-5 with TRBJ2-7; TRBD1 matches at 9 bases. Germline V gene data show CDR1 as MNHEY and CDR2 as SVGAGI. The trim removed 6 bases at V and 3 bases at J, leaving 9 bases unmatched. The CDR3 covers 15 residues. CDR3 protein: CASSPRDRESYEQYF. DNA of the CDR3: TGTGCCAGCAGCCCTAGGGACAGGGAGAGCTACGAGCAGTACTTC.